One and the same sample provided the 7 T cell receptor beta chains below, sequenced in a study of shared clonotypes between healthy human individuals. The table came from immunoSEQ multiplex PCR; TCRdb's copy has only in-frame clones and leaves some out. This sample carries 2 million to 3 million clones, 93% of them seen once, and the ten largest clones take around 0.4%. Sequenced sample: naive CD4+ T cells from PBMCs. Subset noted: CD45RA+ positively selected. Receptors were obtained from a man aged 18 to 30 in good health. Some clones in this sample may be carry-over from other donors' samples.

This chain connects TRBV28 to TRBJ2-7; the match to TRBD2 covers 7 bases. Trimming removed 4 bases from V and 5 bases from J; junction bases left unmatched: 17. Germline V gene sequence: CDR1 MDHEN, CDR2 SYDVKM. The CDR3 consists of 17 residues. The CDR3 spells CASSSPVKRGTNHEQYF. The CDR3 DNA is TGTGCCAGCAGTTCACCCGTCAAGCGGGGTACTAATCACGAGCAGTACTTC.

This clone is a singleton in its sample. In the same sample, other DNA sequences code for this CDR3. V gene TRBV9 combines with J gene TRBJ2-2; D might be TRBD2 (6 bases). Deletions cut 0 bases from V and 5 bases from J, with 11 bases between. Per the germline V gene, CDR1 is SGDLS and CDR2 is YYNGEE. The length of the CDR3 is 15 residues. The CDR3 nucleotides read TGTGCCAGCAGCGTAGTGAGGGGAGGAACCGGGGAGCTGTTTTTT. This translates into CASSVVRGGTGELFF. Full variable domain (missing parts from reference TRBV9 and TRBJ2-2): DSGVTQTPKHLITATGQRVTLRCSPRSGDLSVYWYQQSLDQGLQFLIQYYNGEERAKGNILERFSAQQFPDLHSELNLSSLELGDSALYFCASSVVRGGTGELFFGEGSRLTVL.

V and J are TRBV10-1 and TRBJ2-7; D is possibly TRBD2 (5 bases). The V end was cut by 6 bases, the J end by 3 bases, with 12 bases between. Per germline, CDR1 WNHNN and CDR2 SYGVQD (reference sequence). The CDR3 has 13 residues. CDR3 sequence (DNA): TGCGCCAGCAGCTACGGACGGGACTACGAGCAGTACTTC. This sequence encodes CASSYGRDYEQYF.

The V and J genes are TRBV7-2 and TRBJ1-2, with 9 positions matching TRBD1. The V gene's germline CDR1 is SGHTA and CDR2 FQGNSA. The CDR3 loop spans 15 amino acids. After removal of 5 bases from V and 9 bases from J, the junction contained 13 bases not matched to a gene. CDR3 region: CASSLKPGQGFSYTF. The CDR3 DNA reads TGTGCCAGCAGCCTCAAGCCGGGACAGGGATTTAGCTACACCTTC. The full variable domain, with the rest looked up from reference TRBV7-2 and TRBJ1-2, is GAGVSQSPSNKVTEKGKDVELRCDPISGHTALYWYRQSLGQGLEFLIYFQGNSAPDKSGLPSDRFSAERTGGSVSTLTIQRTQQEDSAVYLCASSLKPGQGFSYTFGSGTRLTVV.

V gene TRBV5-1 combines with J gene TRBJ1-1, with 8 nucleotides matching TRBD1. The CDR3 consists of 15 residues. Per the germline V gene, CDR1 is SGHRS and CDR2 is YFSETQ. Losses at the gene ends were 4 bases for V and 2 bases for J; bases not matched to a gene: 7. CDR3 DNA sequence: TGCGCCAGCAGCCACCCGGGACAGGCCAACACTGAAGCTTTCTTT. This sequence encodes CASSHPGQANTEAFF.

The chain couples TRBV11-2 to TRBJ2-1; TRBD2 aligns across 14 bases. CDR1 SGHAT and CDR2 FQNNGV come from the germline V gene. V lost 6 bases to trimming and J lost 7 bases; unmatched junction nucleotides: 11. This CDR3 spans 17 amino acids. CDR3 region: CASRSSGGTSGRNEQFF. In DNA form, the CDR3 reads TGTGCCAGCAGGTCATCGGGGGGGACTAGCGGGAGAAATGAGCAGTTCTTC.

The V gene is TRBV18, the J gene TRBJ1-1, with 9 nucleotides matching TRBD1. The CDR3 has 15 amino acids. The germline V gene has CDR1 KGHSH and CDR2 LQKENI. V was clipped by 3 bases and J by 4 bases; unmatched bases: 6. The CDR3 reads CASSPERDRATEAFF. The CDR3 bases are TGTGCCAGCTCACCGGAACGGGACAGGGCCACTGAAGCTTTCTTT.